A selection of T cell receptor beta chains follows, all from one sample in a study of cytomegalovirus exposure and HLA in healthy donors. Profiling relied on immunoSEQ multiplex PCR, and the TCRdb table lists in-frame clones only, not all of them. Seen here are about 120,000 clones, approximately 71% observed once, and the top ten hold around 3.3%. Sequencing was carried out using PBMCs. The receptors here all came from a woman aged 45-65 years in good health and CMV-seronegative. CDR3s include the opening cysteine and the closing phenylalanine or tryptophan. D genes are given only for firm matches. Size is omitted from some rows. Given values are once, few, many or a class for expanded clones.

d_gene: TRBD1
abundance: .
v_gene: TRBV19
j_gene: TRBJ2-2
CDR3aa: CASTGQGRTGELFF
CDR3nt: TGTGCCAGTACAGGACAGGGTCGGACCGGGGAGCTGTTTTTT

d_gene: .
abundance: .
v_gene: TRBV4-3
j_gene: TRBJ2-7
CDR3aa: CASSQGPTYEQYF
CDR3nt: TGCGCCAGCAGCCAGGGGCCTACCTACGAGCAGTACTTC

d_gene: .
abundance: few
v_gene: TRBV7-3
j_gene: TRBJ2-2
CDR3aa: CASSIGGGELFF
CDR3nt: TGTGCCAGCAGCATAGGAGGCGGGGAGCTGTTTTTT

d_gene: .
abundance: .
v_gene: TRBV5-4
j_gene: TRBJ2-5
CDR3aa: CASSPDTEETQYF
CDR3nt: TGTGCCAGCAGCCCGGACACGGAAGAGACCCAGTACTTC

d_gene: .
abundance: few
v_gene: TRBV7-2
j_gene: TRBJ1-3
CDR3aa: CASSLDVGPGGNTIYF
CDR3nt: TGTGCCAGCAGCTTAGATGTGGGGCCTGGGGGAAACACCATATATTTT

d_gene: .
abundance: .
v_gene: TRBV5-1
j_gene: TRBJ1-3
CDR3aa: CASSLGTSTGNTIYF
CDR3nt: TGCGCCAGCAGCTTGGGGACATCGACTGGAAACACCATATATTTT

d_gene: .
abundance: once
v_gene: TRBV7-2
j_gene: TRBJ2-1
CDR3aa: CASSSRTLFF
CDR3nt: TGTGCCAGCAGCAGTCGGACTCTCTTCTTC

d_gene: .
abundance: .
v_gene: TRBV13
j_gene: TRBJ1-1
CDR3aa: CASSPGGRANAEAFF
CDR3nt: TGTGCCAGCAGCCCGGGGGGTCGGGCCAACGCTGAAGCTTTCTTT

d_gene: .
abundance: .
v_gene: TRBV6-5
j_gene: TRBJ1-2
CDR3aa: CASRAGIYGYTF
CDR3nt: TGTGCCAGCAGGGCGGGCATCTATGGCTACACCTTC

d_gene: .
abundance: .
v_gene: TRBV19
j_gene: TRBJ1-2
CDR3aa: CASSDAGGAAYGYTF
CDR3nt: TGTGCCAGTAGCGATGCGGGGGGGGCGGCCTATGGCTACACCTTC

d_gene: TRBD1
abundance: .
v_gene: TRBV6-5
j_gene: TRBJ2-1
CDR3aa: CASTSSRDRANEQFF
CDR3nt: TGTGCCAGCACTTCATCCCGGGACAGGGCCAATGAGCAGTTCTTC

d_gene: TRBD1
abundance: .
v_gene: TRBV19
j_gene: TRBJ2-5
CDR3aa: CASSMGQLETQYF
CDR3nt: TGTGCCAGTAGTATGGGACAGTTGGAGACCCAGTACTTC

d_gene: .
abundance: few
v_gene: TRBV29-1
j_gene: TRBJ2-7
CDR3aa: CSVGVQGNEQYF
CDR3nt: TGCAGCGTTGGGGTACAGGGCAACGAGCAGTACTTC

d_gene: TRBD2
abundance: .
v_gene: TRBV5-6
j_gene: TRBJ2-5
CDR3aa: CASSLTSGRGYVETQYF
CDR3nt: TGTGCCAGCAGCCTGACTAGCGGGAGGGGTTATGTAGAGACCCAGTACTTC

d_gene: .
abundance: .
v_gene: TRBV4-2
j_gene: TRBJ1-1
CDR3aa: CASSQRQGNTEAFF
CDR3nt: TGTGCCAGCAGCCAAAGGCAGGGGAACACTGAAGCTTTCTTT

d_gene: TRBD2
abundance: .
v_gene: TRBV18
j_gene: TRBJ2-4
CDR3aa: CASSPGLVSDIQYF
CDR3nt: TGTGCCAGCTCACCGGGACTAGTGAGCGACATTCAGTACTTC

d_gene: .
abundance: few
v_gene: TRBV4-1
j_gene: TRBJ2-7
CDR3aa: CASSQGVIQKPYEQYF
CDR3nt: TGCGCCAGCAGCCAAGGGGTAATACAGAAGCCCTACGAGCAGTACTTC

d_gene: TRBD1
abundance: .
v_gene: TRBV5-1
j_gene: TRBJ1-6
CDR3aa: CASSLGTANSPLHF
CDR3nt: TGCGCCAGCAGCTTAGGGACAGCGAATTCACCCCTCCACTTT

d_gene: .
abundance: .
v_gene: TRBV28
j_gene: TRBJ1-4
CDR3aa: CASRGGGAATNEKLFF
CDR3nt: TGTGCCAGCAGGGGTGGGGGGGCTGCAACTAATGAAAAACTGTTTTTT

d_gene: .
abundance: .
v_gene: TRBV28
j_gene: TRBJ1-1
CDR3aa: CASSSSPEAFF
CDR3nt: TGTGCCAGCAGTTCGTCCCCTGAAGCTTTCTTT

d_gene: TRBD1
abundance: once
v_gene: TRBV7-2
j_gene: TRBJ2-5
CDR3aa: CASRPPGQGETQYF
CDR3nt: TGTGCCAGCAGGCCACCGGGACAGGGAGAGACCCAGTACTTC

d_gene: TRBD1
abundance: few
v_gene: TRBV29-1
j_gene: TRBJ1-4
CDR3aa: CSVEGIGQGEKLFF
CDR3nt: TGCAGCGTTGAAGGCATCGGACAGGGTGAAAAACTGTTTTTT

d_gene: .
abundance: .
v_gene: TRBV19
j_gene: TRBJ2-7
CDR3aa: CASSPDRNSYEQYF
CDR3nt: TGTGCCAGTAGTCCGGACAGAAACTCCTACGAGCAGTACTTC

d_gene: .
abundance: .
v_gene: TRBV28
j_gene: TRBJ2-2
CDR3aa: CASRISGSGELFF
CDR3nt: TGTGCCAGCAGAATTAGCGGATCCGGGGAGCTGTTTTTT

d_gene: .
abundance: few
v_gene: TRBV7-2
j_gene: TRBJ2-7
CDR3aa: CASSLQTASYEQYF
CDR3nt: TGTGCCAGCAGCCTACAGACCGCCTCCTACGAGCAGTACTTC